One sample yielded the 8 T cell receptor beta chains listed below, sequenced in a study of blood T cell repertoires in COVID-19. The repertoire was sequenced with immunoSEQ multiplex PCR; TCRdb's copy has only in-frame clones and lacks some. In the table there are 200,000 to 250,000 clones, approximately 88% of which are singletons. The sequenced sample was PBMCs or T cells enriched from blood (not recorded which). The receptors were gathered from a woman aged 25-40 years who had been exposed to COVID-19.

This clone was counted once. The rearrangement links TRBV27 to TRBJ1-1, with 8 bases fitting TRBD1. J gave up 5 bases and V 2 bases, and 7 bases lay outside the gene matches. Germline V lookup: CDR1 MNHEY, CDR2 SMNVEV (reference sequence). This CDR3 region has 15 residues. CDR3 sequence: CASSLGLQGGTEAFF. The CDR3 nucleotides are TGTGCCAGCAGTTTAGGGTTACAGGGGGGGACTGAAGCTTTCTTT.

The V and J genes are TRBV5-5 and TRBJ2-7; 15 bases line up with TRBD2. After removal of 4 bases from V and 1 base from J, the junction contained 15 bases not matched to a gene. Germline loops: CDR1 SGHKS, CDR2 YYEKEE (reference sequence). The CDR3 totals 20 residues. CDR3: CASSPNRRTSGRASSYEQYF. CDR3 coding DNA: TGTGCCAGCAGCCCGAATCGAAGGACTAGCGGGAGGGCCTCGTCCTACGAGCAGTACTTC.

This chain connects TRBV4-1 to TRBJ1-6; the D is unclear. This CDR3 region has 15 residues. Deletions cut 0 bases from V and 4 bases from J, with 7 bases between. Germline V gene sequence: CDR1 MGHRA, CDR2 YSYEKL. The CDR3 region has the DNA TGCGCCAGCAGCCAAGATGAGAGGTATAATTCACCCCTCCACTTT. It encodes CASSQDERYNSPLHF.

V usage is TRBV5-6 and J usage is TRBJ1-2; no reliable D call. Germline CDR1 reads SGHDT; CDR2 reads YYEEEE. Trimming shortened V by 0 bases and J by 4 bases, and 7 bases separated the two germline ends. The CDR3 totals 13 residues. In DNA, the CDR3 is TGTGCCAGCAGCTTGGGGGCACCCTATGGCTACACCTTC. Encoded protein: CASSLGAPYGYTF.

The CDR3 DNA sequence: TGTGCCAGCAGCCTAGCAGCCTACGAGCAGTACTTC. It is translated as CASSLAAYEQYF. V usage is TRBV6-5 and J usage is TRBJ2-7; the D gene is possibly TRBD2 (5 bases). Germline V gives CDR1 MNHEY, CDR2 SVGAGI. Trimming took 6 bases from V and 2 from J, leaving 8 bases between them. The CDR3 extends over 12 amino acids.

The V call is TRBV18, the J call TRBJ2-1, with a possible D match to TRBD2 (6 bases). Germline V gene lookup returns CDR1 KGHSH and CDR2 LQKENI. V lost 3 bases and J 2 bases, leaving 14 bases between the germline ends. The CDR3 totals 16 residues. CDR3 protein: CASSPPLATTYNEQFF. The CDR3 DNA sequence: TGTGCCAGCTCACCCCCTCTAGCGACCACCTACAATGAGCAGTTCTTC.

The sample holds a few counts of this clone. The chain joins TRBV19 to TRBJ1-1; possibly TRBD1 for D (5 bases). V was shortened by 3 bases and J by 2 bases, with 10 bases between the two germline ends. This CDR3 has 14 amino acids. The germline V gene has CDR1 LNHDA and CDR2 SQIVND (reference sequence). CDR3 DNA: TGTGCCAGTAGTATCCCAGGGTTTAACACTGAAGCTTTCTTT. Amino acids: CASSIPGFNTEAFF.

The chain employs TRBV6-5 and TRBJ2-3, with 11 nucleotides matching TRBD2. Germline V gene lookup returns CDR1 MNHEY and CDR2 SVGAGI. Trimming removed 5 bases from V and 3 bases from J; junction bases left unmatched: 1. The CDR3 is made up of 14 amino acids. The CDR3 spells CASSRLAGTDTQYF. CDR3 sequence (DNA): TGTGCCAGCAGTCGACTAGCGGGGACAGATACGCAGTATTTT.